Below are 15 T cell receptor beta chains sequenced from a single sample in a study of T cell clonality in common variable immunodeficiency. Study results and caveats: Fewer deletions and N-nucleotide insertions were reportedly seen in common variable immunodeficiency TCR beta sequences.

Generated by immunoSEQ multiplex PCR, the TCRdb table keeps only in-frame clones and is missing some. Recorded here are 8,500 to 10,000 clones, with no singletons, and the ten leading clones hold around 4.5%. These TCRs' antigens remain unknown. Sequencing input: peripheral blood mononuclear cells. The source of these receptors is a human donor with common variable immunodeficiency.

This clone is medium-sized by share. The observed sequence ends 3 residues before the CDR3 terminus, with the missing tail filled in from the germline J gene. The chain employs TRBV29-1 and TRBJ2-3; weak D call: TRBD2 (6 bases). Looked up from germline, CDR1 is SQVTM and CDR2 is ANQGSEA. This CDR3 region has 13 residues. The V end lost 7 bases, the J end lost 2 bases, and 13 bases lay between the germline ends. The covered CDR3 bases are TGCAGCGCTGGGCGGGGTTACACAGATACG. This encodes CSAGRGYTDT. The whole CDR3 sequence is CSAGRGYTDTQYF.

This clone was detected ten times or more. With the read ending 3 residues before the CDR3 end, the germline J gene is used to fill in that end. The rearrangement links TRBV5-1 to TRBJ2-2; D might be TRBD1 (6 bases). This CDR3 has 17 residues. CDR1 SGHRS and CDR2 YFSETQ come from the germline V gene. Trimming removed 4 bases at V and 2 bases at J, with 18 bases between. This CDR3 is CASSTQGNVGNTGELFF. CDR3 DNA, as far as it was read: TGCGCCAGCAGCACCCAGGGGAATGTTGGTAACACCGGGGAG.

This clone was picked up many times. The read comes to an end 3 residues before the CDR3 does, leaving the germline J gene to fill in the end. J is TRBJ2-7 and V is TRBV5-5; 7 bases match TRBD1. Looked up from germline, CDR1 is SGHKS and CDR2 is YYEKEE (reference sequence). The CDR3 length is 13 residues. J lost 5 bases, V lost 2 bases, and 4 bases had no gene match. The chain's CDR3 is CASSLVGGDEQYF. Incomplete CDR3 DNA: TGTGCCAGCAGCTTAGTAGGGGGCGACGAG.

This clone appeared many times. CDR3 DNA (partial): TGCGCCAGCAGCTTGGGCAGCTATGGC. This sequence encodes CASSLGSYG. The whole CDR3 sequence is CASSLGSYGYTF. This chain connects TRBV5-1 to TRBJ1-2, with unresolved D. The observed sequence ends 3 residues before the CDR3 terminus, with the missing tail filled in from the germline J gene. The CDR3 length is 12 residues. The V and J ends lost 0 bases and 4 bases respectively, with 4 bases between them. Germline V CDR1 and CDR2: SGHRS, YFSETQ.

This clone was counted only a few times. CDR3 residues: CASSFPQGEDTEAFF. CDR3 DNA, as far as it was read: TGTGCCAGCAGCTTTCCGCAGGGGGAGGACACTGAA. The V gene is TRBV5-6, the J gene TRBJ1-1; 7 bases agree with TRBD1. From the germline J gene comes the end of the CDR3, since the read stops 3 residues before it. V lost 2 bases and J lost 3; bases outside the gene matches: 7. The V gene's germline CDR1 is SGHDT and CDR2 YYEEEE. The CDR3 runs to 15 residues.

This clone is medium-sized by share. The CDR3 goes on 3 residues after the read ends, and that part is filled in from the germline J gene. The genes are TRBV4-1 and TRBJ1-4; 9 bases map to TRBD1. The V gene end was trimmed by 3 bases and the J gene end by 7 bases; junction bases not matched to a gene: 15. In germline, CDR1 is MGHRA, CDR2 YSYEKL. CDR3 size: 18 residues. CDR3 in amino acids: CASSHAGTGRFLSEKLFF. The DNA read from the CDR3 is TGCGCCAGCAGCCACGCCGGGACAGGGAGGTTCCTGAGTGAAAAA.

This clone was seen repeatedly, ten times or more. CDR3 residues: CSASLAGANTEAFF. The sequenced CDR3 bases are TGCAGTGCTAGTTTGGCAGGGGCGAACACTGAA. This chain links TRBV20-1 with TRBJ1-1, with a tentative D call TRBD1 (6 bases). Read coverage stops 3 residues before the CDR3 terminus; the germline J gene supplies the remainder. This CDR3 has 14 residues. Germline assignment: CDR1 DFQATT and CDR2 SNEGSKA (reference sequence). Trimming removed 3 bases from V and 1 base from J, with 12 bases in between.

There are many counts of this clone. The read is 3 residues too short to cover the CDR3 end, so that end is filled in from the germline J gene. V gene TRBV19 combines with J gene TRBJ1-2; TRBD1 aligns across 9 bases. There are 19 residues in the CDR3. Trimming cost V 5 bases and J 4 bases; bases outside gene matches: 20. Germline values: CDR1 LNHDA, CDR2 SQIVND (reference sequence). CDR3 in amino acids: CASSAPSGTGSAQGYGYTF. CDR3 DNA, as far as it was read: TGTGCCAGTAGTGCACCTTCCGGGACAGGGAGTGCTCAAGGCTATGGC. Filled out from reference TRBV19 and TRBJ1-2, the complete variable domain reads DGGITQSPKYLFRKEGQNVTLSCEQNLNHDAMYWYRQDPGQGLRLIYYSQIVNDFQKGDIAEGYSVSREKKESFPLTVTSAQKNPTAFYLCASSAPSGTGSAQGYGYTFGSGTRLTVV.

By proportion, this clone is large (0.1 to 1%). The read finishes 3 residues shy of the CDR3 end, and the germline J gene is used to complete it. The gene calls are TRBV29-1 and TRBJ1-1; possibly TRBD1 for D (6 bases). The V gene lost 6 bases and the J gene lost 5 bases, with 13 bases spanning the gap. The CDR3 consists of 12 residues. CDR1 is SQVTM, CDR2 ANQGSEA, per germline. The CDR3 bases that were read are TGCAGCGTCAAAAAGGGGGGGACTGAA. It translates to CSVKKGGTE. The entire CDR3 is CSVKKGGTEAFF.

Many counts were recorded for this clone. The read terminates 3 residues before the CDR3 end, so the remaining end is supplied by the germline J gene. The chain recombines TRBV2 with TRBJ2-7; weak D call: TRBD2 (6 bases). The CDR3 loop spans 14 amino acids. The germline V and J ends were trimmed by 7 bases and 6 bases, with 19 bases remaining between them. Germline lookup yields CDR1 SNHLY and CDR2 FYNNEI. The CDR3 here is CASKPRGDLFEQYF. Incomplete CDR3 DNA: TGTGCCAGCAAACCTCGCGGGGATCTTTTCGAG. Using reference TRBV2 and TRBJ2-7 for the parts outside the CDR3, the full variable domain is EPEVTQTPSHQVTQMGQEVILRCVPISNHLYFYWYRQILGQKVEFLVSFYNNEISEKSEIFDDQFSVERPDGSNFTLKIRSTKLEDSAMYFCASKPRGDLFEQYFGPGTRLTVT.

This clone came up many times. The read falls 3 residues short of the CDR3 end, and the missing part is taken from the germline J gene. The chain is built from TRBV14 and TRBJ2-6; possibly TRBD2 for D (7 bases). Trimming removed 2 bases at V and 0 bases at J, with 14 bases between. Germline V lookup: CDR1 SGHDN, CDR2 FVKESK. CDR3 length: 18 residues. The sequenced CDR3 bases are TGTGCCAGCAGCCAATGGGGGGGCCATAGCTCTGGGGCCAACGTC. It translates to CASSQWGGHSSGANV. The complete CDR3 sequence is CASSQWGGHSSGANVLTF.

A remark on this clone: The CDR3 is cut off 3 residues early in the read; its end comes from the germline J gene. The V gene is TRBV7-2, the J gene TRBJ2-1, with 12 bases matching TRBD2. Germline lookup yields CDR1 SGHTA and CDR2 FQGNSA. V dropped 5 bases and J dropped 4; count of bases not matched to a gene: 3. This CDR3 has 15 residues. The CDR3 region is CASSPGTSGYNEQFF. CDR3 DNA, as far as it was read: TGTGCCAGCAGCCCCGGGACTAGCGGGTACAATGAG.

This clone has more than one count but fewer than ten. The read ends 3 residues early relative to the CDR3; the germline J gene fills the gap. The V and J genes are TRBV6-2 or TRBV6-3 and TRBJ2-1; tentative D call: TRBD2 (6 bases). CDR1 and CDR2 (germline): MNHEY, SVGEGT. The CDR3 is 14 amino acids. V was pared by 7 bases and J by 8 bases, with 18 bases between. The CDR3 here is CASKFAGMWDEQFF. The sequenced part of the CDR3 DNA is TGTGCCAGCAAGTTTGCGGGAATGTGGGATGAG.

This clone was picked up many times. The read gets to within 3 residues of the CDR3 end, and the germline J gene fills in the rest. V and J are TRBV5-5 and TRBJ1-1, with D maybe TRBD1 (5 bases). Germline V gene lookup returns CDR1 SGHKS and CDR2 YYEKEE (reference sequence). The CDR3 is made up of 14 amino acids. V was clipped by 4 bases and J by 4 bases, with 14 bases between them. The covered CDR3 bases are TGTGCCAGCAGCATTGGACATGAGCGCACTGAA. Its translation: CASSIGHERTE. In full, the CDR3 reads CASSIGHERTEAFF.

Many counts were recorded for this clone. The read halts 3 residues ahead of the CDR3 end, with the missing end drawn from the germline J gene. The chain uses TRBV6-1 and TRBJ2-3, with TRBD1 matching 7 bases. This CDR3 has 15 residues. CDR1 MNHNS and CDR2 SASEGT come from the germline V gene. V shed 4 bases and J 0 bases; nucleotides not matched to a gene: 4. CDR3 residues: CASSGYRGSTDTQYF. The sequenced CDR3 bases are TGTGCCAGCAGTGGGTACAGGGGTAGCACAGATACG.